This T cell receptor (beta chain) was observed in a study of shared clonotypes between healthy human individuals. The table came from immunoSEQ multiplex PCR; TCRdb's copy has only in-frame clones and leaves some out. The sample carries 650,000 to 800,000 clones, 72% recorded once. CDR3 length equals 11 residues. In germline, CDR1 is SEHNR, CDR2 FQNEAQ (reference sequence). The ends were cut back, 5 bases at V and 5 bases at J, with 4 bases in the middle. Notes on this clone: This clone may be a read error of a much larger clone one base away.

This receptor was taken from a woman in her twenties or thirties in good health. Sequencing used memory CD4+ T cells sorted from blood. Noted subset: CD45RA-negative fraction. The V call is TRBV7-9, the J call TRBJ2-1; D remains ambiguous. The CDR3 DNA is TGTGCCAGCAGCCCACACAATGAGCAGTTCTTC. Translating gives CASSPHNEQFF.